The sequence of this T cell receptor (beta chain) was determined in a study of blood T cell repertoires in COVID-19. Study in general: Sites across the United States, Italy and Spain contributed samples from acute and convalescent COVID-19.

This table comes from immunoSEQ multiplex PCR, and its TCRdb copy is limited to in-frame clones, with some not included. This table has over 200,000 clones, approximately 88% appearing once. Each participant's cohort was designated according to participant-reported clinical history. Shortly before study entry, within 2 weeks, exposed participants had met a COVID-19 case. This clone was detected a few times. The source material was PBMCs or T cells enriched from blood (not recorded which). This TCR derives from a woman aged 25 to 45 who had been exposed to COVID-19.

The CDR3 is CASSPSLGQGGGYTF. The CDR3 bases are TGCGCCAGCAGCCCTTCTTTGGGACAGGGGGGTGGCTACACCTTC. The V and J genes are TRBV5-1 and TRBJ1-2, with 11 nucleotides matching TRBD1. The J segment lost 7 bases and the V segment lost 4 bases, leaving 9 bases of the junction unmatched. This CDR3 comprises 15 residues. Per germline, CDR1 SGHRS and CDR2 YFSETQ.